The 21 T cell receptor beta chains listed next were all sequenced from one sample in a study of spatial heterogeneity in lung cancer. Time point of the sample: sample taken at primary tumor resection. In each case, whole RNA from tumor, nontumor lung or frozen PBMC was sequenced unsorted. TCRdb itself ran the 5' RACE reads through MiXCR, one entry per CDR3 protein. The table has around 41,000 distinct CDR3 sequences, roughly 7% seen once; the top ten hold around 43%. The source material was PBMCs, sampled at surgery. These receptors were taken from a female donor with early-stage non-small cell lung cancer.

The chain's CDR3 is CASSVSGTGRVQYF. CDR3 in DNA: TGTGCCAGCAGCGTGTCTGGGACAGGGCGGGTACAGTACTTC. V usage is TRBV9 and J usage is TRBJ2-7; 9 nucleotides match TRBD1. The CDR3 length is 14 residues. CDR1 SGDLS and CDR2 YYNGEE come from the germline V gene. J was trimmed by 10 bases and V by 2 bases; bases with no gene match: 10.

The chain couples TRBV7-9 to TRBJ1-4; 8 bases are a match to TRBD1. V lost 11 bases to trimming and J lost 5 bases; unmatched junction nucleotides: 4. This CDR3 comprises 12 residues. The germline V gene encodes CDR1 SEHNR and CDR2 FQNEAQ (reference sequence). The CDR3 here is CAGRTGNEKLFF. CDR3 coding DNA: TGTGCCGGCCGGACAGGGAATGAAAAACTGTTTTTT. Full variable domain (outside the CDR3, taken from reference TRBV7-9 and TRBJ1-4): DTGVSQNPRHKITKRGQNVTFRCDPISEHNRLYWYRQTLGQGPEFLTYFQNEAQLEKSRLLSDRFSAERPKGSFSTLEIQRTEQGDSAMYLCAGRTGNEKLFFGSGTQLSVL.

This clonotype was detected many times. Here the CDR3 reads CASSQDPHRVGYGYTF. The CDR3 region has the DNA TGCGCCAGCAGCCAAGATCCCCACAGGGTTGGGTATGGCTACACCTTC. The chain employs TRBV4-1 and TRBJ1-2, with D maybe TRBD1 (6 bases). Germline CDR1 MGHRA, CDR2 YSYEKL. With 0 bases removed from V and 5 bases from J, the gap between germline ends came to 16 bases. The CDR3 spans 16 residues.

The table lists this clonotype with many counts. The CDR3 sequence: CSAKTGGFTEAFF. The CDR3 DNA sequence: TGCAGTGCTAAGACAGGGGGCTTTACTGAAGCTTTCTTT. The chain couples TRBV20-1 to TRBJ1-1, with 10 bases that match TRBD1. Germline loops: CDR1 DFQATT, CDR2 SNEGSKA (reference sequence). The CDR3 runs to 13 residues. J lost 5 bases, V lost 4 bases, and 4 bases had no gene match.

This clonotype was seen many times. The chain links TRBV12-3 or TRBV12-4 to TRBJ2-5, with D maybe TRBD2 (6 bases). This CDR3 has 15 amino acids. Trimming cost V 8 bases and J 4 bases, with 20 bases left between them. The CDR3 protein is CASLPPGGERETQYF. The CDR3 region has the DNA TGTGCCAGCCTACCGCCTGGCGGGGAGAGAGAGACCCAGTACTTC.

The V and J genes are TRBV6-5 and TRBJ1-1; TRBD1 is a possible D gene (5 bases). The CDR3 covers 13 residues. Deletions cut 8 bases from V and 6 bases from J, with 16 bases between. The germline V gene has CDR1 MNHEY and CDR2 SVGAGI. The CDR3 nucleotides are TGTGCCAGCCGAGGGACGATGGAGCCTGAAGCTTTCTTT. Protein product: CASRGTMEPEAFF.

The table lists this clonotype with many counts. V gene TRBV12-3 or TRBV12-4 combines with J gene TRBJ1-2; possible D gene TRBD1, 5 bases. Between the trimmed V and J ends, which lost 6 bases and 7 bases, there was a span of 18 bases. This CDR3 has 14 residues. The chain's CDR3 is CASSPTEPSSGYTF. CDR3 nucleotide sequence: TGTGCCAGCAGCCCGACAGAACCTTCCTCTGGCTACACCTTC.

The sample holds many counts of this clonotype. The rearrangement joins TRBV27 to TRBJ2-3; D is perhaps TRBD2 (6 bases). The CDR3 sequence is 16 residues long. Trimming removed 5 bases at V and 4 bases at J, with 19 bases between. The germline gives CDR1 MNHEY, CDR2 SMNVEV (reference sequence). This chain's CDR3 is CASSTYGGAFSDTQYF. The CDR3 DNA sequence: TGTGCCAGCAGTACTTACGGGGGAGCCTTTTCAGATACGCAGTATTTT.

This clonotype occurred many times. V usage is TRBV28 and J usage is TRBJ1-2; D is unresolved. The CDR3 is 16 residues long. Germline assignment: CDR1 MDHEN and CDR2 SYDVKM. Trimming cost V 6 bases and J 1 base, with 18 bases left between them. CDR3 amino acids: CASSSERPRFNYGYTF. The CDR3 region has the DNA TGTGCCAGCAGCTCGGAGAGGCCCCGATTTAACTATGGCTACACCTTC.

The V call is TRBV4-1, the J call TRBJ2-4; the match to TRBD2 covers 14 bases. The CDR3 contains 18 residues. J was trimmed by 0 bases and V by 5 bases; bases with no gene match: 6. CDR1 and CDR2 (germline): MGHRA, YSYEKL. Here the CDR3 DNA reads TGCGCCAGCAGCTTCCGACTAGCGGGGGGGGTAGCCAAAAACATTCAGTACTTC. It is translated as CASSFRLAGGVAKNIQYF.

This clonotype was seen ten or more times. This rearrangement joins TRBV29-1 to TRBJ2-1; a weak D match, TRBD2 (6 bases). Trimming shortened V by 8 bases and J by 6 bases, and 20 bases separated the two germline ends. The germline CDR1 and CDR2 sequences are SQVTM and ANQGSEA. The CDR3 runs 14 residues. In DNA, the CDR3 is TGCAGCTCCACGCTGACCGCGGGGCTCAATGAGCAGTTCTTC. Amino acid sequence: CSSTLTAGLNEQFF.

This clonotype was detected a few times. CDR3: CASSLTDYEQYF. The DNA of the CDR3 is TGCGCCAGCAGCTTGACAGACTACGAGCAGTACTTC. The gene calls are TRBV5-1 and TRBJ2-7, with no clear D. The CDR3 is made up of 12 amino acids. The V gene's germline CDR1 is SGHRS and CDR2 YFSETQ. V was trimmed by 1 base and J by 3 bases, leaving 5 bases between them.

This clonotype has only a few counts. This chain connects TRBV19 to TRBJ2-5; TRBD2 is a possible D gene (5 bases). The CDR3 has 17 residues. Germline assignment: CDR1 LNHDA and CDR2 SQIVND (reference sequence). V was cut by 4 bases and J by 0 bases, with 18 bases left in between. CDR3 in amino acids: CASSTLEGSFHQETQYF. The CDR3 DNA reads as TGTGCCAGTAGTACCCTTGAGGGAAGCTTCCACCAAGAGACCCAGTACTTC.

This sequence joins TRBV6-5 and TRBJ2-1, with TRBD2 matching 8 bases. With V trimmed by 6 bases and J by 6 bases, 7 bases remained unmatched. Germline loops: CDR1 MNHEY, CDR2 SVGAGI. The CDR3 runs to 14 residues. The CDR3 DNA follows: TGTGCCAGCAGCCGAAGCGGGGGTACCAATGAGCAGTTCTTC. Its protein is CASSRSGGTNEQFF.

This clonotype has only a few counts. The J gene is TRBJ1-2, the V gene TRBV15; D remains ambiguous. The CDR3 totals 13 residues. CDR1 and CDR2 (germline): LNHNV, YYDKDF (reference sequence). V was trimmed by 4 bases and J by 7 bases, leaving 13 bases between them. Here the CDR3 reads CATSIEEGIGYTF. Here the CDR3 DNA reads TGTGCCACCAGCATAGAGGAGGGAATTGGCTACACCTTC.

A word on this clonotype: The junction departs from the called germline gene at one end, perhaps through a read error. The rearrangement uses TRBV28 and TRBJ2-7; tentative D call: TRBD1 (6 bases). Looked up from germline, CDR1 is MDHEN and CDR2 is SYDVKM. The CDR3 covers 14 residues. CDR3 protein: CAGSLVQTGNLWYF. The DNA of the CDR3 is TGTGCCGGCAGTCTCGTCCAGACAGGAAATCTGTGGTACTTC. Drawing the rest from reference TRBV28 and TRBJ2-7, the complete variable domain is DVKVTQSSRYLVKRTGEKVFLECVQDMDHENMFWYRQDPGLGLRLIYFSYDVKMKEKGDIPEGYSVSREKKERFSLILESASTNQTSMYLCAGSLVQTGNLWYFGPGTRLTVT.

As concerns this clonotype: The junction shows a germline mismatch at one end, possibly a read error. CDR3 sequence: CASSYRESSYNEKFF. CDR3 in DNA: TGTGCCAGCAGTTACCGGGAGAGCTCCTACAATGAGAAGTTCTTC. The chain links TRBV6-5 to TRBJ2-1; perhaps TRBD2 as D (6 bases). Germline lookup yields CDR1 MNHEY and CDR2 SVGAGI. This CDR3 region has 15 residues.

This clonotype has at least ten counts. The CDR3: CASSQERGYEQYF. The DNA of the CDR3 is TGTGCCAGCAGCCAAGAACGGGGCTACGAGCAGTACTTC. The genes are TRBV4-2 and TRBJ2-7, with a possible D match to TRBD2 (5 bases). The germline gives CDR1 LGHNA, CDR2 YNFKEQ. The CDR3 extends over 13 amino acids. V lost 0 bases and J 3 bases, leaving 6 bases between the germline ends.

The CDR3 region is CASNPRQGPYNEQFF. DNA for the CDR3: TGCGCCAGCAACCCCCGACAGGGGCCCTACAATGAGCAGTTCTTC. The rearrangement uses TRBV5-1 and TRBJ2-1; 8 bases align to TRBD1. Germline CDR1 SGHRS, CDR2 YFSETQ. The CDR3 runs to 15 residues. V shed 6 bases and J 2 bases; nucleotides not matched to a gene: 7.

This clonotype was found a few times. The chain carries TRBV2 and TRBJ1-5; 8 bases map to TRBD1. Germline V gives CDR1 SNHLY, CDR2 FYNNEI. V lost 3 bases and J lost 6; bases outside the gene matches: 7. This CDR3 contains 15 residues. CDR3 in DNA: TGTGCCAGCAGTGATGAAGGACAGGGAAGTCAGCCCCAGCATTTT. Translation: CASSDEGQGSQPQHF.

Many counts were recorded for this clonotype. The CDR3 sequence is CASSQQGNEQFF. The CDR3 DNA reads as TGTGCCAGCAGCCAACAGGGTAATGAGCAGTTCTTC. The chain employs TRBV11-2 and TRBJ2-1; D perhaps matches TRBD1 (6 bases). The CDR3 is 12 residues long. In germline, CDR1 is SGHAT, CDR2 FQNNGV. The V and J ends lost 5 bases and 7 bases respectively, with 9 bases between them.